This T cell receptor (beta chain) was recorded in a study of shared clonotypes between healthy human individuals. The wider study: Two female and a few male donors aged 18 to 49 were enrolled. Used for every donor were three CD4 naive, three CD4 memory, two CD8 naive and one CD8 memory plate. Study-level points and caveats: The generation probabilities recorded for non-shared clonotypes fell below those of clonotypes shared by all four donors. Clonotypes that were shared across a handful of donors made up around 5% of naive CD4 clonotypes.

Germline V gives CDR1 LNHDA, CDR2 SQIVND (reference sequence). This CDR3 is 14 amino acids long. V lost 5 bases, J lost 6 bases, and 14 bases lay in between. With regard to this clone: The antigen is unknown.

Sequencing was performed with immunoSEQ multiplex PCR; in TCRdb, only in-frame clones are kept and a portion is missing. The data hold about 2.3 million clones, with about 90% observed a single time. Sequenced sample: naive CD4+ T cells from PBMCs. Documented subset: CD45RA+ positively selected. The J gene is TRBJ1-5, the V gene TRBV19; maybe TRBD1 (6 bases). The clonotype was recovered from a man between 18 and 35 years old in good health. Some clones in this sample may be carry-over from other donors' samples. CDR3 in DNA: TGTGCCAGTAGTTTTTGGACAGTCGGTCAGCCCCAGCATTTT. This sequence encodes CASSFWTVGQPQHF.